Below are 8 T cell receptor beta chains sequenced from a single sample in a study of technical replicates of blood from several donors. The data were produced by immunoSEQ multiplex PCR, yet TCRdb's version contains in-frame clones alone and is incomplete. This table has 85,000 to 100,000 clones, nearly 97% appearing once. Sequencing input: T cells isolated from PBMCs. These receptors were taken from a human donor in good health.

The chain employs TRBV11-2 and TRBJ2-7; TRBD2 matches 7 bases. From germline, CDR1 is SGHAT and CDR2 FQNNGV. V dropped 4 bases and J dropped 0; count of bases not matched to a gene: 9. The CDR3 covers 16 residues. Here the CDR3 DNA reads TGTGCCAGCAGCTCCCTGGGAGGGCCCACCTCCTACGAGCAGTACTTC. It translates to CASSSLGGPTSYEQYF. The full variable domain, its missing parts supplied by reference TRBV11-2 and TRBJ2-7, is EAGVAQSPRYKIIEKRQSVAFWCNPISGHATLYWYQQILGQGPKLLIQFQNNGVVDDSQLPKDRFSAERLKGVDSTLKIQPAKLEDSAVYLCASSSLGGPTSYEQYFGPGTRLTVT.

The chain is built from TRBV5-1 and TRBJ1-4; a possible D gene is TRBD1 (5 bases). The V and J ends lost 7 bases and 5 bases respectively, with 15 bases between them. Germline V CDR1 and CDR2: SGHRS, YFSETQ. The CDR3 contains 14 residues. The CDR3 here is CASGTGVENEKLFF. In DNA form, the CDR3 reads TGCGCCAGCGGGACTGGGGTGGAGAATGAAAAACTGTTTTTT.

The chain carries TRBV5-1 and TRBJ2-1; 10 bases agree with TRBD2. Germline V CDR1 and CDR2: SGHRS, YFSETQ. Trimming at V came to 0 bases and at J to 7 bases, leaving 7 bases not matched to a gene. The CDR3 consists of 16 residues. CDR3 nucleotides: TGCGCCAGCAGCTTGGTCGGACTAGCGGACAAAAATGAGCAGTTCTTC. It specifies CASSLVGLADKNEQFF.

The V gene is TRBV7-3, the J gene TRBJ2-1; a possible D gene is TRBD2 (6 bases). This CDR3 region has 14 residues. Germline assignment: CDR1 SGHTA and CDR2 FQGTGA. V was pared by 5 bases and J by 8 bases, with 16 bases between. The CDR3 sequence is CASSAKWGDHEQFF. For the CDR3, the DNA is TGTGCCAGCAGCGCAAAATGGGGGGACCATGAGCAGTTCTTC.

V gene TRBV29-1 combines with J gene TRBJ2-3; D is uncertain. CDR3 length: 13 amino acids. Germline CDR1 SQVTM, CDR2 ANQGSEA. Between the trimmed V and J ends, which lost 5 bases and 2 bases, there was a span of 11 bases. The CDR3: CSVRQVFTDTQYF. CDR3 in DNA: TGCAGCGTTCGCCAGGTCTTCACAGATACGCAGTATTTT.

The chain uses TRBV5-1 and TRBJ2-5; D not resolved. The CDR3 length is 17 residues. CDR1 and CDR2 (germline): SGHRS, YFSETQ. V lost 4 bases and J 2 bases, leaving 21 bases between the germline ends. In DNA form, the CDR3 reads TGCGCCAGCAGCCTCGCCGGGTCTCGGCCAATTCAAGAGACCCAGTACTTC. This encodes CASSLAGSRPIQETQYF.

The rearrangement uses TRBV19 and TRBJ2-1, with 8 bases aligning to TRBD2. The CDR3 sequence is 16 residues long. Unmatched junction bases numbered 12, after V lost 9 bases and J lost 2 bases. Germline assignment: CDR1 LNHDA and CDR2 SQIVND (reference sequence). The CDR3 spells CASDSHPGLAYNEQFF. CDR3 nucleotides: TGTGCCAGCGATTCCCATCCGGGACTAGCCTACAATGAGCAGTTCTTC.

The chain links TRBV28 to TRBJ2-1; 15 nucleotides line up with TRBD2. The length of the CDR3 is 17 residues. Trimming removed 7 bases from V and 8 bases from J; junction bases left unmatched: 12. Germline V gene lookup returns CDR1 MDHEN and CDR2 SYDVKM. The CDR3 DNA reads as TGTGCCAGCACCACCCCGGGACTAGCGGGAGGCGCCCATGAGCAGTTCTTC. Translating it yields CASTTPGLAGGAHEQFF.